Below, one T cell receptor (beta chain) is given with its context. Its antigen is currently unknown. TCRdb re-called the 5' RACE reads with MiXCR, one entry per CDR3 protein. The sample includes around 450,000 distinct CDR3 sequences, 20% seen only once; the top ten take 7.5% to 9.5%. This specimen belongs to a study of T-cell memory formation after mild COVID-19. Findings and limits, study-wide: Among contracting clones, CD4+ were mainly CM/EM and CD8+ enriched in EMRA.

The germline gives CDR1 LGHNA, CDR2 YNFKEQ. V was clipped by 1 base and J by 0 bases, with 6 bases between them. This CDR3 spans 15 amino acids. The genes are TRBV4-2 and TRBJ2-2, with D unclear. The sample consisted of PBMCs or a T cell subset sorted from them (not recorded which). The sequence was obtained from an adult woman who had mild COVID-19 (a few samples of this study predate the infection). Cell type and time point are not known. The CDR3 DNA sequence: TGTGCCAGCAGCCAAGTTGATGCGAACACCGGGGAGCTGTTTTTT. Translated: CASSQVDANTGELFF.